This T cell receptor (beta chain) derives from a study of blood T cells in healthy people across ages. Findings and caveats of the study: Roughly linear declines in TCR beta diversity per million T cells occurred with age. Unknown donor CMV status possibly confounded expanded clonotype changes.

Primers used in a second PCR of about 7 to 11 cycles were a sample-barcoded 5' primer and a J-beta primer mix. Each cDNA was tagged by a template-switch adaptor containing 12 random nucleotides. TCRdb called the 5' RACE reads again in MiXCR, with one record for every CDR3 protein. This sample has some 670,000 distinct CDR3 sequences, with approximately 52% found just once. V shed 1 base and J 8 bases; nucleotides not matched to a gene: 5. CDR3 length: 15 amino acids. Germline V lookup: CDR1 MGHRA, CDR2 YSYEKL. The sample, about 9.7 milliliters of peripheral blood, was drawn from each donor. Remarks on this clonotype: Its target is unknown. A clone one base away is much larger, so this may be a read error.

This chain links TRBV4-1 with TRBJ2-1; 10 nucleotides agree with TRBD2. Sequencing was done on a sample of blood. The sequence came from an elderly woman in good health. The CDR3 loop is CASSQVSSGRYEQFF. CDR3 sequence (DNA): TGCGCCAGCAGCCAAGTTAGTAGCGGGAGGTATGAGCAGTTCTTC.